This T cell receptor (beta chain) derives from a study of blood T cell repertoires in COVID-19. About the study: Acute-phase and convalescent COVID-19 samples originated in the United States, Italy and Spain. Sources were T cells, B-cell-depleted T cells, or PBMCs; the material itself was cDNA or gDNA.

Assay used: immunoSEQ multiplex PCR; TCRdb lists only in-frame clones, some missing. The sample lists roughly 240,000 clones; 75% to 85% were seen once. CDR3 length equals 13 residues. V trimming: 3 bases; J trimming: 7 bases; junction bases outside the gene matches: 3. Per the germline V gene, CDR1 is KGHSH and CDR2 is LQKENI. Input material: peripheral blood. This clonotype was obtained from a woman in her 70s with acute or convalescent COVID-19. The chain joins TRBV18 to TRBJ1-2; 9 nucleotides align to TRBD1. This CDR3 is CASSPRQGGGYTF. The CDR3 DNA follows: TGTGCCAGCTCACCCCGACAGGGGGGTGGCTACACCTTC. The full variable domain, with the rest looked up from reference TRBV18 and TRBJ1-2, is NAGVMQNPRHLVRRRGQEARLRCSPMKGHSHVYWYRQLPEEGLKFMVYLQKENIIDESGMPKERFSAEFPKEGPSILRIQQVVRGDSAAYFCASSPRQGGGYTFGSGTRLTVV.